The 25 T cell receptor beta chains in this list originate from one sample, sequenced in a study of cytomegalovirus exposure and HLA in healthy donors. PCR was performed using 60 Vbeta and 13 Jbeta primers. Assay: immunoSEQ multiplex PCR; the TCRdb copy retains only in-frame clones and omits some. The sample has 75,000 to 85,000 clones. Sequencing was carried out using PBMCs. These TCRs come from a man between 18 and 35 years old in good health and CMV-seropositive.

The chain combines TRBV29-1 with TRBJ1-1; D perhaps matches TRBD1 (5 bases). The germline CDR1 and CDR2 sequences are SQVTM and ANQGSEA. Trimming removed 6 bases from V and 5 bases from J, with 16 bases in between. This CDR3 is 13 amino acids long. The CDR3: CSVARGVRTEAFF. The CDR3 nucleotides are TGCAGCGTGGCCCGGGGGGTAAGGACTGAAGCTTTCTTT.

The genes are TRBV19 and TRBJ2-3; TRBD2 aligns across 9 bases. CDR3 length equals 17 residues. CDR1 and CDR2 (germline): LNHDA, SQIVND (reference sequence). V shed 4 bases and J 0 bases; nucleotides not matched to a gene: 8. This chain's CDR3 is CASSRAGGGASTDTQYF. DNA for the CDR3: TGTGCCAGTAGTAGGGCAGGCGGGGGGGCCAGCACAGATACGCAGTATTTT.

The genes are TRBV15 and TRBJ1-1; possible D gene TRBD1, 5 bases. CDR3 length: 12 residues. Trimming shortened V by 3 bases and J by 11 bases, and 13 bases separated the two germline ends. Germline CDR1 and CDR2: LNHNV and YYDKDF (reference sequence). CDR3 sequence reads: CATSSVWGEAFF. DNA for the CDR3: TGTGCCACCAGCAGTGTTTGGGGGGAGGCTTTCTTT. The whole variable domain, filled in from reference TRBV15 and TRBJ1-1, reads DAMVIQNPRYQVTQFGKPVTLSCSQTLNHNVMYWYQQKSSQAPKLLFHYYDKDFNNEADTPDNFQSRRPNTSFCFLDIRSPGLGDTAMYLCATSSVWGEAFFGQGTRLTVV.

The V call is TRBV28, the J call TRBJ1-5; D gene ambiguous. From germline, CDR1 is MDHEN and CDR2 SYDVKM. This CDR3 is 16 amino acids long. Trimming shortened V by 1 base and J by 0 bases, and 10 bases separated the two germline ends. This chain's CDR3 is CASSLFGGNSNQPQHF. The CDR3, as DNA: TGTGCCAGCAGTTTATTTGGTGGCAATAGCAATCAGCCCCAGCATTTT.

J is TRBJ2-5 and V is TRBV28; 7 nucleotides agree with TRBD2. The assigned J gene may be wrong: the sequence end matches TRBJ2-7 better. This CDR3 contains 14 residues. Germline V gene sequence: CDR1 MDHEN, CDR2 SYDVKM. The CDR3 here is CASSRGTTYYEQYF. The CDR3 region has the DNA TGTGCCAGCAGCCGCGGGACTACCTACTACGAGCAGTACTTC.

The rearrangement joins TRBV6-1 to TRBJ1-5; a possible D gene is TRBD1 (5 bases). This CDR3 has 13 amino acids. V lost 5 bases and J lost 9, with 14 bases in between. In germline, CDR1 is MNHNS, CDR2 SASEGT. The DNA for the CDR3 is TGTGCCAGCAGTCCCGATGCGGGGCGGCCCCAGCATTTT. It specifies CASSPDAGRPQHF.

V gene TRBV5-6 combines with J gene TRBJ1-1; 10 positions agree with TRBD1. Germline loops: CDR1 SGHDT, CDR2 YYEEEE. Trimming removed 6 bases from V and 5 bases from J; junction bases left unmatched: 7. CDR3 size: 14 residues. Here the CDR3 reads CASKAGTGVTEAFF. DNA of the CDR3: TGTGCCAGCAAAGCCGGGACAGGGGTAACTGAAGCTTTCTTT.

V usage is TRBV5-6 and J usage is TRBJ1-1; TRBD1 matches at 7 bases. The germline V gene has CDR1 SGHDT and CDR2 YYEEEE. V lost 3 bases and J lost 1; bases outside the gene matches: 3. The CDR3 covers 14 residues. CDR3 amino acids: CASSWGQSNTEAFF. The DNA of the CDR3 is TGTGCCAGCAGCTGGGGACAGTCGAACACTGAAGCTTTCTTT.

CDR3 DNA sequence: TGCAGTGCCGGACTGTCCTACGAGCAGTACTTC. The encoded protein is CSAGLSYEQYF. This chain links TRBV20-1 with TRBJ2-7, with a tentative D call TRBD2 (5 bases). Germline V lookup: CDR1 DFQATT, CDR2 SNEGSKA (reference sequence). Trimming removed 6 bases from V and 1 base from J, with 7 bases in between. This CDR3 spans 11 amino acids.

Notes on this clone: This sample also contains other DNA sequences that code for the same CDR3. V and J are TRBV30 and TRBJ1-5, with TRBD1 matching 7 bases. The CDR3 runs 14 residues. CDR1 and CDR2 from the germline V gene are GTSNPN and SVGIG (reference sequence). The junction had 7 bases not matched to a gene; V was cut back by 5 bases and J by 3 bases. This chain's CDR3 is CAWSGTELNQPQHF. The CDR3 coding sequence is TGTGCCTGGTCCGGGACAGAGCTCAATCAGCCCCAGCATTTT. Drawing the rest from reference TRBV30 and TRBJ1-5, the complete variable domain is SQTIHQWPATLVQPVGSPLSLECTVEGTSNPNLYWYRQAAGRGLQLLFYSVGIGQISSEVPQNLSASRPQDRQFILSSKKLLLSDSGFYLCAWSGTELNQPQHFGDGTRLSIL.

CDR3 coding DNA: TGTGCCAGCAGTGAAGGACAGGGGGCATCTGATGGCTACACCTTC. Its protein is CASSEGQGASDGYTF. The chain recombines TRBV2 with TRBJ1-2; 10 bases are shared with TRBD1. The CDR3 length is 15 residues. V lost 1 base and J lost 6; bases outside the gene matches: 5. Germline V gene sequence: CDR1 SNHLY, CDR2 FYNNEI.

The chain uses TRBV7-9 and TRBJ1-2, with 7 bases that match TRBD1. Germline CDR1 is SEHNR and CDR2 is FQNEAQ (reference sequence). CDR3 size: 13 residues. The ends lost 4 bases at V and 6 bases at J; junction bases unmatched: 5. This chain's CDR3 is CASSSGTENGYTF. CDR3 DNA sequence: TGTGCCAGCAGCTCCGGGACAGAAAATGGCTACACCTTC.

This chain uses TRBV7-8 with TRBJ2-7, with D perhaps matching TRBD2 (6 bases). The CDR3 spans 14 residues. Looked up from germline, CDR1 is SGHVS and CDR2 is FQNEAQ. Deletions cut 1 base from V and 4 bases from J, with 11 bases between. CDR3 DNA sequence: TGTGCCAGCAGCTTAGGAGGGAGGTCGTACGAGCAGTACTTC. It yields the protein CASSLGGRSYEQYF.

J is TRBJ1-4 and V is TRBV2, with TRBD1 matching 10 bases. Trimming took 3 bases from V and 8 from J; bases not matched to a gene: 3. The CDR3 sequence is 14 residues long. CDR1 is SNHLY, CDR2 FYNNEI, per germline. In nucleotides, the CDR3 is TGTGCCAGCAGTGATGAGACAGGGGGCGAAAAACTGTTTTTT. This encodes CASSDETGGEKLFF.

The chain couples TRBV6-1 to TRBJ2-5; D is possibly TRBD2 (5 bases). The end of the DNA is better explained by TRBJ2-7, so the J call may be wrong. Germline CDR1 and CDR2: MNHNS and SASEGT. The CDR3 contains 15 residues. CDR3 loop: CASILFLGALNEQYF. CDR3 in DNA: TGTGCCAGCATCTTGTTTTTGGGAGCTCTAAACGAGCAGTACTTC.

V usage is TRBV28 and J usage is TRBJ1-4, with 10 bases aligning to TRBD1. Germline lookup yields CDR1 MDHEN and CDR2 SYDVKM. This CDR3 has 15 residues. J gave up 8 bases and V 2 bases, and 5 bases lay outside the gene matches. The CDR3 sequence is CASSLRTGGKEKLFF. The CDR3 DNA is TGTGCCAGCAGTTTACGGACAGGGGGGAAGGAAAAACTGTTTTTT.

CDR3 sequence reads: CASRRQGGSGYTF. CDR3 coding DNA: TGTGCCAGCAGGAGACAGGGGGGGAGTGGCTACACCTTC. The J gene is TRBJ1-2, the V gene TRBV28; TRBD1 aligns across 9 bases. Trimming took 6 bases from V and 7 from J; bases not matched to a gene: 6. Germline assignment: CDR1 MDHEN and CDR2 SYDVKM. The CDR3 is made up of 13 amino acids.

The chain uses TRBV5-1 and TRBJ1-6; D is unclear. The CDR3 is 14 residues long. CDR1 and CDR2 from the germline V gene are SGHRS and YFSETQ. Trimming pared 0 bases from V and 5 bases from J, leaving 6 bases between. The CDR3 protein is CASSLDRHNSPLHF. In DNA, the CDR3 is TGCGCCAGCAGCTTGGACAGACATAATTCACCCCTCCACTTT.

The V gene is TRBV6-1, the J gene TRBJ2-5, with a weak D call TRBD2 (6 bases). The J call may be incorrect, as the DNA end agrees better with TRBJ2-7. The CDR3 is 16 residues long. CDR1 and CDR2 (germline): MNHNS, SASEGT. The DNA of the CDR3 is TGTGCCAGCAGTGATTCAAGGGCGGGAAGATACTACGAGCAGTACTTC. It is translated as CASSDSRAGRYYEQYF.

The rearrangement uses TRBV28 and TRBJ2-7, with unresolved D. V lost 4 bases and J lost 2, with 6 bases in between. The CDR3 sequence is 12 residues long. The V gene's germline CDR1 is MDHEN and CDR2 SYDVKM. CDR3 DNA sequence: TGTGCCAGCAGTTCATCCCCCTACGAGCAGTACTTC. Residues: CASSSSPYEQYF.

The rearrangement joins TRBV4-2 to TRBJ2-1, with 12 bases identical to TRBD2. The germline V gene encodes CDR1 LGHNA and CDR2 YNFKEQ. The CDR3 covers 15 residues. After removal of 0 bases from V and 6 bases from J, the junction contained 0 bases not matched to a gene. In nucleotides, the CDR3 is TGTGCCAGCAGCCAAGAGACTAGCGGGAGCAATGAGCAGTTCTTC. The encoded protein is CASSQETSGSNEQFF.

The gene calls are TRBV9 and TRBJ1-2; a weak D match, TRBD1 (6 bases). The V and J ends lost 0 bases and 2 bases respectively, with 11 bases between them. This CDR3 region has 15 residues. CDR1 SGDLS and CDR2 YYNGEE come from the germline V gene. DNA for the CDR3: TGTGCCAGCAGCGTAGAGGCCAGGGGAAACTATGGCTACACCTTC. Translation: CASSVEARGNYGYTF.

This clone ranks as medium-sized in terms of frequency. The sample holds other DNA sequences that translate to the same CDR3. The CDR3 loop reads CASSDSTSGPGELFF. Written as DNA, the CDR3 is TGTGCCAGCAGTGACTCGACTAGCGGGCCCGGGGAGCTGTTTTTT. V usage is TRBV6-4 and J usage is TRBJ2-2, with 10 bases that match TRBD2. The V and J ends lost 0 bases and 6 bases, in that order; junction bases with no gene match: 1. The CDR3 extends over 15 amino acids. Germline-derived CDR1 and CDR2 are MRHNA and SNTAGT.

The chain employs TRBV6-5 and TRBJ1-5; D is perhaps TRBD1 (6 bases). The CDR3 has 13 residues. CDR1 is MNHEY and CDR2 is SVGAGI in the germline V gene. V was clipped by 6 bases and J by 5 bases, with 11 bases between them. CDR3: CASSQTGYQPQHF. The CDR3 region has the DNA TGTGCCAGCAGCCAGACAGGTTATCAGCCCCAGCATTTT.

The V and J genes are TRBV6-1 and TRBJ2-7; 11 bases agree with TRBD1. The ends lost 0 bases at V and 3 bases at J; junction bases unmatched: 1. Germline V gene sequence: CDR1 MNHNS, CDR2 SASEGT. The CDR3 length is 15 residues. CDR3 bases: TGTGCCAGCAGTGAAGCCGGGACAGGGGGCTACGAGCAGTACTTC. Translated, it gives CASSEAGTGGYEQYF.